Shown below are 16 T cell receptor beta chains from a single sample sequenced in a study of spatial heterogeneity in lung cancer. Time point of the sample: blood at routine non-recurrence follow-up after resection. TCRdb re-called the 5' RACE reads through MiXCR, storing one row per CDR3 protein. The sample includes 20,000 to 30,000 distinct CDR3 sequences, 8.5% to 10% of them seen just once. The material was PBMCs, obtained at follow-up. The source is a male donor with early-stage non-small cell lung cancer.

This clonotype was recorded at least ten times. DNA of the CDR3: TGTGCCATCAGTGCAGGGGATAGCACAGATACGCAGTATTTT. It codes for CAISAGDSTDTQYF. This chain connects TRBV10-3 to TRBJ2-3; D is possibly TRBD1 (6 bases). CDR1 is ENHRY and CDR2 is SYGVKD in the germline V gene. The CDR3 has 14 residues. The ends were cut back, 4 bases at V and 0 bases at J, with 8 bases in the middle.

There are many counts of this clonotype. The CDR3 sequence is CASRSTDNEKLFF. For the CDR3, the DNA is TGCGCCAGCAGGAGTACGGACAATGAAAAACTGTTTTTT. J is TRBJ1-4 and V is TRBV5-1, with D hard to call. Per germline, CDR1 SGHRS and CDR2 YFSETQ. V dropped 5 bases and J dropped 5 bases, with 10 bases sitting between them. The CDR3 contains 13 residues.

A few counts support this clonotype. This chain links TRBV3-1 with TRBJ2-5, with 7 bases fitting TRBD2. Germline V gene lookup returns CDR1 LGHDT and CDR2 YNNKEL (reference sequence). The CDR3 runs to 14 residues. The ends lost 0 bases at V and 3 bases at J; junction bases unmatched: 1. CDR3 DNA: TGTGCCAGCAGCCAAGACAGCGGGGAAGAGACCCAGTACTTC. This gives the protein CASSQDSGEETQYF.

At least ten counts were recorded for this clonotype. This chain links TRBV20-1 with TRBJ1-2; TRBD1 matches at 7 bases. V lost 3 bases to trimming and J lost 0 bases; unmatched junction nucleotides: 4. CDR1 and CDR2 (germline): DFQATT, SNEGSKA (reference sequence). The CDR3 extends over 14 amino acids. CDR3: CSASKQGANYGYTF. For the CDR3, the DNA is TGCAGTGCTAGCAAGCAGGGGGCTAACTATGGCTACACCTTC.

This clonotype came up a few times. The rearrangement uses TRBV7-9 and TRBJ2-1; D unclear. This CDR3 comprises 16 residues. V was clipped by 5 bases and J by 0 bases, with 14 bases between them. Germline V gene lookup returns CDR1 SEHNR and CDR2 FQNEAQ (reference sequence). This CDR3 reads CASSPTDVGSYNEQFF. CDR3 in DNA: TGTGCCAGCAGCCCCACGGACGTCGGCTCCTACAATGAGCAGTTCTTC.

In its sample, this clonotype ranks as medium-sized (0.01 to 0.1%). The genes are TRBV4-1 and TRBJ1-5; D is unclear. V was clipped by 4 bases and J by 8 bases, with 12 bases between them. This CDR3 comprises 13 residues. Per germline, CDR1 MGHRA and CDR2 YSYEKL. The CDR3 sequence is CASSPHRKEPQHF. DNA of the CDR3: TGCGCCAGCAGCCCCCACCGGAAGGAGCCCCAGCATTTT.

The chain carries TRBV7-9 and TRBJ2-5; D assignment may be TRBD1 or TRBD2 (5 bases each). The V and J ends lost 2 bases and 7 bases respectively, with 17 bases between them. The germline gives CDR1 SEHNR, CDR2 FQNEAQ (reference sequence). CDR3 length: 15 residues. CDR3 nucleotide sequence: TGTGCCAGCAGCTTACTTGCGGACACAACTAGGACCCAGTACTTC. This translates into CASSLLADTTRTQYF.

V gene TRBV3-1 combines with J gene TRBJ1-1; D unclear. CDR1 LGHDT and CDR2 YNNKEL come from the germline V gene (reference sequence). This CDR3 comprises 12 residues. V was cut by 2 bases and J by 3 bases, with 4 bases left in between. CDR3 protein: CASSQKDTEAFF. Written as DNA, the CDR3 is TGTGCCAGCAGCCAAAAGGACACTGAAGCTTTCTTT.

This clonotype has a handful of counts. The chain carries TRBV15 and TRBJ2-5, with 12 nucleotides matching TRBD2. With 0 bases clipped from V and 2 bases from J, the junction kept 4 bases outside the gene matches. Germline V gene sequence: CDR1 LNHNV, CDR2 YYDKDF (reference sequence). The CDR3 runs 17 residues. The CDR3 protein is CATSRDRGTSGQETQYF. CDR3 in DNA: TGTGCCACCAGCAGAGATCGAGGGACTAGCGGGCAAGAGACCCAGTACTTC. The whole variable domain, remainder taken from reference TRBV15 and TRBJ2-5, is DAMVIQNPRYQVTQFGKPVTLSCSQTLNHNVMYWYQQKSSQAPKLLFHYYDKDFNNEADTPDNFQSRRPNTSFCFLDIRSPGLGDTAMYLCATSRDRGTSGQETQYFGPGTRLLVL.

The CDR3 DNA follows: TGTGCCAGCAGTCGTGGACAGCAAGAGACCCAGTACTTC. This sequence encodes CASSRGQQETQYF. J is TRBJ2-5 and V is TRBV6-1; D perhaps matches TRBD1 (6 bases). The CDR3 extends over 13 amino acids. The germline V gene has CDR1 MNHNS and CDR2 SASEGT. With 5 bases removed from V and 2 bases from J, the gap between germline ends came to 9 bases.

This clonotype was detected ten times or more. The chain has TRBV4-1 and TRBJ2-7; TRBD2 matches 8 bases. The CDR3 runs 17 residues. The V gene end was trimmed by 4 bases and the J gene end by 4 bases; junction bases not matched to a gene: 15. Germline V CDR1 and CDR2: MGHRA, YSYEKL. This CDR3 reads CASSPNPSGGPAYEQYF. In DNA, the CDR3 is TGCGCCAGCAGCCCCAACCCCAGCGGGGGCCCCGCTTACGAGCAGTACTTC.

A few counts support this clonotype. This chain connects TRBV6-6 to TRBJ2-3; weak D call: TRBD2 (6 bases). The CDR3 has 13 amino acids. V shed 6 bases and J shed 4 bases, with 11 bases lying between them. CDR1 is MNHNY, CDR2 SVGAGI, per germline (reference sequence). The CDR3 coding sequence is TGTGCCAGCAGCCGCTGGGGGGCAGATACGCAGTATTTT. Translation gives CASSRWGADTQYF.

There are a few counts of this clonotype. The chain joins TRBV6-2 or TRBV6-3 to TRBJ1-4; maybe TRBD1 (5 bases). The germline V gene has CDR1 MNHEY and CDR2 SVGEGT. This CDR3 contains 15 residues. Trimming stripped 5 bases from V and 5 bases from J, with 15 bases between. As DNA, the CDR3 is TGTGCCAGCAGTCAACTTTCGGGACGCAATGAAAAACTGTTTTTT. Protein sequence: CASSQLSGRNEKLFF.

This clonotype was seen many times. The chain couples TRBV6-5 to TRBJ1-5; no firm D call. The V end was cut by 6 bases, the J end by 7 bases, with 13 bases between. The germline V gene encodes CDR1 MNHEY and CDR2 SVGAGI. This CDR3 region has 13 residues. This chain's CDR3 is CASRGPGMQPQHF. In DNA, the CDR3 is TGTGCCAGCAGAGGGCCTGGTATGCAGCCCCAGCATTTT.

V is TRBV28 and J is TRBJ1-4; 9 bases map to TRBD1. This CDR3 is 15 amino acids long. Trimming at V came to 4 bases and at J to 10 bases, leaving 10 bases not matched to a gene. Germline V CDR1 and CDR2: MDHEN, SYDVKM. The CDR3 is CASSSRTGDRGKLFF. The CDR3 nucleotides read TGTGCCAGCAGTTCTCGGACAGGGGACAGAGGAAAACTGTTTTTT.

In its sample, this clonotype was seen many times. The chain has TRBV3-1 and TRBJ1-1; the D gene is possibly TRBD1 (5 bases). Germline V lookup: CDR1 LGHDT, CDR2 YNNKEL (reference sequence). CDR3 length equals 13 residues. Trimming left V 4 bases short and J 6 bases short, with 12 bases between. The CDR3 sequence is CASSRRGNPEAFF. The DNA of the CDR3 is TGTGCCAGCAGCCGGAGGGGTAACCCTGAAGCTTTCTTT.